This T cell receptor (beta chain) came from a study of CD8+ T cells in alopecia areata. About the study: Patients took tofacitinib for 6 to 18 months, followed by 6 drug-free months.

Sorting from PBMCs produced CD4+ and CD8+ T cells. Following extraction, RNA underwent reverse transcription to cDNA, which served as the sequencing template. TCRdb's copy holds only in-frame clones and misses some; the assay was immunoSEQ multiplex PCR. The sample has 150,000 or so clones, more than 75% seen once. CDR3 length equals 13 residues. V was clipped by 2 bases and J by 7 bases, with 11 bases between them. Per germline, CDR1 SEHNR and CDR2 FQNEAQ (reference sequence). This clonotype was sampled from a human donor with alopecia areata. This chain joins TRBV7-9 and TRBJ1-2; tentatively, D is TRBD1 (6 bases). The sample was CD8+ T cells sorted from blood, taken at week 0. Written as DNA, the CDR3 is TGTGCCAGCAGCTTATCAGGGGACCGTGGCTACACCTTC. As protein: CASSLSGDRGYTF. Looking up the rest from reference TRBV7-9 and TRBJ1-2 gives the full variable domain: DTGVSQNPRHKITKRGQNVTFRCDPISEHNRLYWYRQTLGQGPEFLTYFQNEAQLEKSRLLSDRFSAERPKGSFSTLEIQRTEQGDSAMYLCASSLSGDRGYTFGSGTRLTVV.